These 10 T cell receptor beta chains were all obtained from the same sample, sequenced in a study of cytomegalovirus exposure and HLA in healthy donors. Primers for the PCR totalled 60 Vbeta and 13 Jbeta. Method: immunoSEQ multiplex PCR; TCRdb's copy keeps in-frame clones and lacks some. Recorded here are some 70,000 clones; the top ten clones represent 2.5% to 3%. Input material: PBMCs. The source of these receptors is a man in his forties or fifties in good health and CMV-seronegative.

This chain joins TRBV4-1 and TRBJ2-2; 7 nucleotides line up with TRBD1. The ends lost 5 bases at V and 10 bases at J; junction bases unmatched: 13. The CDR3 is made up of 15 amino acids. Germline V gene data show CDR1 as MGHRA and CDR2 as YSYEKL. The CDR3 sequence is CASSIFGQDDEELFF. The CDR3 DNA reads TGCGCCAGCAGCATTTTCGGACAGGACGATGAGGAGCTGTTTTTT.

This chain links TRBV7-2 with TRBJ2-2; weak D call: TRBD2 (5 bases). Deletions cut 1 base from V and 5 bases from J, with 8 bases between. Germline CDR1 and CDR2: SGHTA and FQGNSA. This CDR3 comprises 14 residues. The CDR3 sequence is CASSLGSGTGELFF. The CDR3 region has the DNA TGTGCCAGCAGCTTAGGCTCGGGGACCGGGGAGCTGTTTTTT.

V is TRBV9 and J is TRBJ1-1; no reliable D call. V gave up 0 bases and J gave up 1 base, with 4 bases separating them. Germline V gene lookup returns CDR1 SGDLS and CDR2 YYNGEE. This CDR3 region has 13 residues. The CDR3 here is CASSVEQNTEAFF. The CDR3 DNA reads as TGTGCCAGCAGCGTAGAACAGAACACTGAAGCTTTCTTT.

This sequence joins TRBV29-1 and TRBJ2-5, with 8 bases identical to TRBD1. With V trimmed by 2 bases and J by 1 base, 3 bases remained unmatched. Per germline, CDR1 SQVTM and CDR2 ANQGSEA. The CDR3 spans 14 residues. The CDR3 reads CSVETGTGQETQYF. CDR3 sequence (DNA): TGCAGCGTTGAAACCGGGACAGGCCAAGAGACCCAGTACTTC.

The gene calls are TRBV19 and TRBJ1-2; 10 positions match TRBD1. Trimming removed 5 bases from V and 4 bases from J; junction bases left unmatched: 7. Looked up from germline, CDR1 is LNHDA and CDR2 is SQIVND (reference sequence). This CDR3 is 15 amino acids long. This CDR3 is CASSPGTGEIYGYTF. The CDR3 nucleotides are TGTGCCAGTAGTCCAGGGACAGGGGAGATCTATGGCTACACCTTC.

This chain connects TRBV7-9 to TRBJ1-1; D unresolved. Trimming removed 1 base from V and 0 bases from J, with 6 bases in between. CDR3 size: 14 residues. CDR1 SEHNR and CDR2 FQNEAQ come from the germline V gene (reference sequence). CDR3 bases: TGTGCCAGCAGCTTAGACAGCATGAACACTGAAGCTTTCTTT. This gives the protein CASSLDSMNTEAFF.

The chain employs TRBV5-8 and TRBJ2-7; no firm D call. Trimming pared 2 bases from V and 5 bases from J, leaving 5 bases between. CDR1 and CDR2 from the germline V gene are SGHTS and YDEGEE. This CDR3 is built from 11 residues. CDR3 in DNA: TGTGCCAGCAGCTTTGTCAACGAGCAGTACTTC. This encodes CASSFVNEQYF. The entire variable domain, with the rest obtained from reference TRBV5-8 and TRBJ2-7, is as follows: EAGVTQSPTHLIKTRGQQATLRCSPISGHTSVYWYQQALGLGLQFLLWYDEGEERNRGNFPPRFSGRQFPNYSSELNVNALELEDSALYLCASSFVNEQYFGPGTRLTVT.

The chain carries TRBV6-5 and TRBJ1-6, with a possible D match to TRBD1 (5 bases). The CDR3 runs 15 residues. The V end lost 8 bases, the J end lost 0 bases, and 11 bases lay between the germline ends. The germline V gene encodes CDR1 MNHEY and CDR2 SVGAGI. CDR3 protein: CASGRQNSYNSPLHF. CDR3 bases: TGTGCCAGCGGCCGACAGAACTCCTATAATTCACCCCTCCACTTT.

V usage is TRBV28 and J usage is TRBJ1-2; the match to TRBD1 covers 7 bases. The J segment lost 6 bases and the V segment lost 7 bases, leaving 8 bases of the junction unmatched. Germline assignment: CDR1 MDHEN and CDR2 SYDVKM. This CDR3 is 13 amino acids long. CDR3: CASTPGGSDGYTF. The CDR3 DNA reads TGTGCCAGCACCCCAGGGGGTTCTGATGGCTACACCTTC.

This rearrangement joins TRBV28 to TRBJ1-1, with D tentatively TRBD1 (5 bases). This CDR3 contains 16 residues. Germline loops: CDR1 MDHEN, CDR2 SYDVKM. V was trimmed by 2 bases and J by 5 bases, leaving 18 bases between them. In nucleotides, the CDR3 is TGTGCCAGCAGTTTAATCGGGACTTTCTCAGAGACTGAAGCTTTCTTT. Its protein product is CASSLIGTFSETEAFF.